The rows below give T cell receptor beta chains drawn from one sample of a study of technical replicates of blood from a handful of donors. Sequenced by immunoSEQ multiplex PCR; TCRdb stores in-frame clones only, minus some. In the table there are 74,000 or so clones, approximately 93% of which are singletons. Sequencing used T cells isolated from PBMCs. These receptors were collected from a human donor in good health. Each CDR3 is given with its conserved first and last residue. The D gene is left open where the match is weak.

v_call	d_call	j_call	cdr3_nt	cdr3_aa
TRBV19	-	TRBJ1-5	TGTGCCAGTACCCCCGGGGGACGCAGAGAGCCCCAGCATTTT	CASTPGGRREPQHF
TRBV25-1	TRBD2	TRBJ2-1	TGTGCCAGCAGGTTAGCGGGAGGGCCTCAAAATGAGCAGTTCTTC	CASRLAGGPQNEQFF
TRBV9	-	TRBJ2-1	TGTGCCAGCAGCCACCCCCTCGTGACTCCTGTCGATGAGCAGTTCTTC	CASSHPLVTPVDEQFF
TRBV7-2	-	TRBJ2-7	TGTGCCAGCAGCTTAGCGCGAGACACCTACGAGCAGTACTTC	CASSLARDTYEQYF
TRBV27	TRBD1	TRBJ1-2	TGTGCCAGCAGTAGACGGGACAGGGAGTATGGCTACACCTTC	CASSRRDREYGYTF
TRBV15	-	TRBJ2-3	TGTGCCACCAGCAGAGACTGGTCGGGACACACAGATACGCAGTATTTT	CATSRDWSGHTDTQYF
TRBV7-9	-	TRBJ2-1	TGTGCCAGCAGCCCCCCAAGAGACAATGAGCAGTTCTTC	CASSPPRDNEQFF
TRBV6-1	TRBD1	TRBJ1-5	TGTGCCAGCAGTGAGCCAGGGGGCTATCAGCCCCAGCATTTT	CASSEPGGYQPQHF
TRBV6-6	-	TRBJ2-1	TGTGCCAGCAGTTACCATCAGGGCCATGAGCAGTTCTTC	CASSYHQGHEQFF
TRBV27	TRBD1	TRBJ2-7	TGTGCCAGCAGTTTTACAGGGGGCGCGAGGTACGAGCAGTACTTC	CASSFTGGARYEQYF
TRBV18	TRBD2	TRBJ2-5	TGTGCCAGCTCACCACTAGCGGGACTAGAACTCCAAGGGACCCAGTACTTC	CASSPLAGLELQGTQYF
TRBV6-6	TRBD2	TRBJ2-3	TGTGCCAGCAGTTACCCTAGCGGGGCCTACACAGATACGCAGTATTTT	CASSYPSGAYTDTQYF
TRBV5-4	-	TRBJ1-2	TGTGCCAGCAGCTTGGGGGGGGGACCTAACTATGGCTACACCTTC	CASSLGGGPNYGYTF
TRBV27	TRBD1	TRBJ1-2	TGTGCCAGCAGTATGACAGGGCCGTATGGCTACACCTTC	CASSMTGPYGYTF
TRBV14	-	TRBJ1-2	TGTGCCAGCAGCCAAGGACAGTACTATGGCTACACCTTC	CASSQGQYYGYTF
TRBV27	-	TRBJ2-3	TGTGCCAGCAGTTTTACGCTAAGAGATACGCAGTATTTT	CASSFTLRDTQYF
TRBV27	TRBD1	TRBJ2-7	TGTGCCAGCAGTTTGCGGACAGGGGGCTTCTACGAGCAGTACTTC	CASSLRTGGFYEQYF
TRBV6-6	-	TRBJ2-2	TGTGCCTGTGCGCGGGGCACCGGGGAGCTGTTTTTT	CACARGTGELFF
TRBV19	TRBD1	TRBJ2-7	TGTGCCAGTAGCAGGACAGGGGTCGACTACGAGCAGTACTTC	CASSRTGVDYEQYF
TRBV6-6	TRBD1	TRBJ2-6	TGTGCCAGCAGACAGGGGGCGCTGACCAACGTCCTGACTTTC	CASRQGALTNVLTF
TRBV4-3	TRBD1	TRBJ1-4	TGCGCCAGCAGCCAAGAGAAGACAGGGTCTCGAAATGAAAAACTGTTTTTT	CASSQEKTGSRNEKLFF
TRBV27	-	TRBJ2-1	TGTGCCAGCAGTTTGGCCAGGGTCTGGAGTGAGCAGTTCTTC	CASSLARVWSEQFF
TRBV7-9	TRBD2	TRBJ2-1	TGTGCCAGCAGCTTTGGGACTATCATCAACAATGAGCAGTTCTTC	CASSFGTIINNEQFF
TRBV5-1	TRBD2	TRBJ2-1	TGCGCCAGCAGGCTAGCGGGAGACAATGAGCAGTTCTTC	CASRLAGDNEQFF
TRBV6-5	TRBD2	TRBJ2-7	TGTGCCAGCATTGACCCGGGACTAGACGGTGAGCAGTACTTC	CASIDPGLDGEQYF
TRBV9	-	TRBJ2-2	TGTGCCAGCAGCGTAGTTTGGGGGCTGGGGGAGCTGTTTTTT	CASSVVWGLGELFF
TRBV4-1	TRBD2	TRBJ2-2	TGCGCCAGCAGCTCTCGAGCGGGAGTAAGCACCGGGGAGCTGTTTTTT	CASSSRAGVSTGELFF